This T cell receptor beta chain was sequenced for a study of T cells in Graves' hyperthyroidism and ophthalmopathy. TCR beta CDR3 region amplification was performed from RNA transcripts. TCR CDR3 regions were first amplified by RT-PCR with HTBI primers. From the multiplex PCR reads, TCRdb called clonotypes with MiXCR, one entry per CDR3 protein. The repertoire holds some 510,000 distinct CDR3 sequences, 46% seen once, with 8.2% in the top ten. Clinical symptoms, serum thyroxine, TRAb, thyroid ultrasound and orbital computed tomography established diagnosis. The source of this sequence is a woman between 18 and 30 years old with Graves' hyperthyroidism. The sample taken for sequencing was peripheral blood or thyroid tissue (not recorded which).

The CDR3 here is CASSLARDGYGYTF. The CDR3 region has the DNA TGTGCCAGCAGCTTAGCCCGAGACGGATATGGCTACACCTTC. The chain uses TRBV7-9 and TRBJ1-2; no clear D. Between the trimmed V and J ends, which lost 0 bases and 5 bases, there was a span of 10 bases. The germline CDR1 and CDR2 sequences are SEHNR and FQNEAQ (reference sequence). The CDR3 covers 14 residues.